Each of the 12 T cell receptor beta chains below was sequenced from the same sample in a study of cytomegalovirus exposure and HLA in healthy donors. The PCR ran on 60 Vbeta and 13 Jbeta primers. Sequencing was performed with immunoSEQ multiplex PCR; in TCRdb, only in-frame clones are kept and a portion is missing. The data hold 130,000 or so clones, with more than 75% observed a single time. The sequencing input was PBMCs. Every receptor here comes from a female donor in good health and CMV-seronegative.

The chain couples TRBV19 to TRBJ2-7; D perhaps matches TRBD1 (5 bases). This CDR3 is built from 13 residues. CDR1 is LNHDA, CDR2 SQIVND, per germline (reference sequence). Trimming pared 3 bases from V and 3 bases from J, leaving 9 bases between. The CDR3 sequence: CASSITTVYEQYF. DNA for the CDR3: TGTGCCAGTAGTATTACGACAGTCTACGAGCAGTACTTC. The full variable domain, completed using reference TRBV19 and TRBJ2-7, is DGGITQSPKYLFRKEGQNVTLSCEQNLNHDAMYWYRQDPGQGLRLIYYSQIVNDFQKGDIAEGYSVSREKKESFPLTVTSAQKNPTAFYLCASSITTVYEQYFGPGTRLTVT.

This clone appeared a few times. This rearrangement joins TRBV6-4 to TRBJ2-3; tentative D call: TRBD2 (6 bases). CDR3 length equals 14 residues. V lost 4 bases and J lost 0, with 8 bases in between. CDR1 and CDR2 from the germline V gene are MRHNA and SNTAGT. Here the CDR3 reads CASSASGSTDTQYF. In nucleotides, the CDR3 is TGTGCCAGCAGTGCGAGCGGGAGCACAGATACGCAGTATTTT.

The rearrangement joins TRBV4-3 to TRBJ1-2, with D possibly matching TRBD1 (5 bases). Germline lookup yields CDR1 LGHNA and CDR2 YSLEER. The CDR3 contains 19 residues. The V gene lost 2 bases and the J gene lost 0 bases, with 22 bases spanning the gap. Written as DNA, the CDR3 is TGCGCCAGCAGCCAAATCTTGCCGGGGGAGGGGCCCTCTAACTATGGCTACACCTTC. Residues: CASSQILPGEGPSNYGYTF.

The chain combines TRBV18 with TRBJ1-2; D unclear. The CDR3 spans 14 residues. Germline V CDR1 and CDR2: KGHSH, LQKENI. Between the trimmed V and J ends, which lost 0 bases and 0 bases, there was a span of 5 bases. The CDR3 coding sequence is TGTGCCAGCTCACCACCCAGTGCTAACTATGGCTACACCTTC. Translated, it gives CASSPPSANYGYTF.

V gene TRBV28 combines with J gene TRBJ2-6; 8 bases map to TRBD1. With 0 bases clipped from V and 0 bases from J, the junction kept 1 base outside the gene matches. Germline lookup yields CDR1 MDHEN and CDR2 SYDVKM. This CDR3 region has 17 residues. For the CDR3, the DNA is TGTGCCAGCAGTTTATGGGACAGGGACTCTGGGGCCAACGTCCTGACTTTC. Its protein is CASSLWDRDSGANVLTF.

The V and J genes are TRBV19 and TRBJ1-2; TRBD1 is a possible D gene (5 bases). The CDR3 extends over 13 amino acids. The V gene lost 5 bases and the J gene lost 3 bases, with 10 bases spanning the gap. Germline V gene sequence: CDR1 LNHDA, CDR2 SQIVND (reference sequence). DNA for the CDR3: TGTGCCAGTAGTCAGGGTTCGGACTATGGCTACACCTTC. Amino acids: CASSQGSDYGYTF. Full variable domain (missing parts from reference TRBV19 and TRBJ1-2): DGGITQSPKYLFRKEGQNVTLSCEQNLNHDAMYWYRQDPGQGLRLIYYSQIVNDFQKGDIAEGYSVSREKKESFPLTVTSAQKNPTAFYLCASSQGSDYGYTFGSGTRLTVV.

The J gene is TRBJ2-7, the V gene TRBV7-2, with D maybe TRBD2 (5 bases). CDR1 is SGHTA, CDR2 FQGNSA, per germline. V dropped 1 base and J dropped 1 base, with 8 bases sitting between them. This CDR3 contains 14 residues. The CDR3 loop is CASSLVPGSYEQYF. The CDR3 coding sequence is TGTGCCAGCAGCTTAGTGCCGGGATCCTACGAGCAGTACTTC.

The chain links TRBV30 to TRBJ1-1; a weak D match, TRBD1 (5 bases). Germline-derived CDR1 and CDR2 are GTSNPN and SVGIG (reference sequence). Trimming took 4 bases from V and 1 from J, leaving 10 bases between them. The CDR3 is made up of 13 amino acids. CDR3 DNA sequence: TGTGCCTGGATAAGACAGACGAACACTGAAGCTTTCTTT. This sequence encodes CAWIRQTNTEAFF. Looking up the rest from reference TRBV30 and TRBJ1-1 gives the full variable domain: SQTIHQWPATLVQPVGSPLSLECTVEGTSNPNLYWYRQAAGRGLQLLFYSVGIGQISSEVPQNLSASRPQDRQFILSSKKLLLSDSGFYLCAWIRQTNTEAFFGQGTRLTVV.

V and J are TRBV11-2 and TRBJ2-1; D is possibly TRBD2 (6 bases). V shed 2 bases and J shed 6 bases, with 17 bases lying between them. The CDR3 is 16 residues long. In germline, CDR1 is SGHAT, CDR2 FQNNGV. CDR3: CASSLFWGVSGNEQFF. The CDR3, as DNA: TGTGCCAGCAGCTTATTCTGGGGGGTTAGTGGCAATGAGCAGTTCTTC.

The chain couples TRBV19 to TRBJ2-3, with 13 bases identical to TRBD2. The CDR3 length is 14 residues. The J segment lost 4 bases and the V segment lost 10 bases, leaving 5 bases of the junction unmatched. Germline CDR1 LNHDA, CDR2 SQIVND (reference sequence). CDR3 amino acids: CAISTSGRSDTQYF. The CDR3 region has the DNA TGTGCCATCTCGACTAGCGGGAGGTCAGATACGCAGTATTTT.

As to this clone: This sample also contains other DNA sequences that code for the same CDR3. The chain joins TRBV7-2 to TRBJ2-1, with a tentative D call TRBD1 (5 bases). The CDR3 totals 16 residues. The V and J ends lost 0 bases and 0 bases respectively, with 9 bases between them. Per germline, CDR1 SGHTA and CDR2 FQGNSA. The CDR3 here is CASSLAGASSYNEQFF. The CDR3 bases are TGTGCCAGCAGCTTAGCAGGGGCCAGCTCCTACAATGAGCAGTTCTTC.

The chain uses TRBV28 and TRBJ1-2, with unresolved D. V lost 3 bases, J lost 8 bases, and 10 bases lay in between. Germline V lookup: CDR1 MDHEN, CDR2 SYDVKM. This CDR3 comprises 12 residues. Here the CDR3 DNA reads TGTGCCAGCAGTTTCCTGGCCCGCGGCTACACCTTC. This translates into CASSFLARGYTF.